These 15 T cell receptor beta chains originate from one sample sequenced in a study of blood T cell repertoires in COVID-19. Produced via immunoSEQ multiplex PCR; TCRdb's table is partial and in-frame only. The sample yields about 170,000 clones, about 93% seen once. Sequencing was done on a sample of peripheral blood. The source is a woman aged 50 to 60 with acute or convalescent COVID-19.

The chain recombines TRBV9 with TRBJ2-3, with 11 bases fitting TRBD2. This CDR3 is built from 15 residues. J gave up 6 bases and V 4 bases, and 7 bases lay outside the gene matches. The germline V gene encodes CDR1 SGDLS and CDR2 YYNGEE. Here the CDR3 reads CASSLTSGNVDTQYF. The CDR3 DNA sequence: TGTGCCAGCAGCCTGACTAGCGGGAACGTGGATACGCAGTATTTT.

This rearrangement joins TRBV30 to TRBJ2-3, with 9 bases matching TRBD1. The CDR3 consists of 16 residues. CDR1 is GTSNPN and CDR2 is SVGIG in the germline V gene (reference sequence). V shed 8 bases, J shed 3 bases, and the junction held 15 bases outside the gene matches. The CDR3 DNA reads as TGTGCCCTTACCTACCGGGACAGGGTATATACAGATACGCAGTATTTT. Its translation: CALTYRDRVYTDTQYF.

This clone has a handful of counts. The chain combines TRBV5-6 with TRBJ2-5; TRBD1 is a possible D gene (6 bases). This CDR3 comprises 14 residues. Germline CDR1 is SGHDT and CDR2 is YYEEEE. With 1 base removed from V and 5 bases from J, the gap between germline ends came to 12 bases. The chain's CDR3 is CASSLTLGGETQYF. For the CDR3, the DNA is TGTGCCAGCAGCTTGACCCTAGGGGGTGAGACCCAGTACTTC.

The V and J genes are TRBV28 and TRBJ2-7; perhaps TRBD2 as D (7 bases). This CDR3 region has 15 residues. Trimming took 6 bases from V and 0 from J, leaving 15 bases between them. Germline lookup yields CDR1 MDHEN and CDR2 SYDVKM. CDR3 in DNA: TGTGCCAGCAGCCTCCGAGCGGGACACTCCTACGAGCAGTACTTC. Translated, it gives CASSLRAGHSYEQYF. Drawing the rest from reference TRBV28 and TRBJ2-7, the complete variable domain is DVKVTQSSRYLVKRTGEKVFLECVQDMDHENMFWYRQDPGLGLRLIYFSYDVKMKEKGDIPEGYSVSREKKERFSLILESASTNQTSMYLCASSLRAGHSYEQYFGPGTRLTVT.

The CDR3 region is CASRGHDEVFTDNEKLFF. The CDR3 DNA sequence: TGTGCCAGCAGGGGACATGACGAGGTTTTCACCGATAATGAAAAACTGTTTTTT. This rearrangement joins TRBV27 to TRBJ1-4; possibly TRBD1 for D (6 bases). CDR1 is MNHEY and CDR2 is SMNVEV in the germline V gene (reference sequence). Deletions cut 6 bases from V and 4 bases from J, with 24 bases between. The CDR3 spans 18 residues.

This clone was detected once. The rearrangement joins TRBV25-1 to TRBJ1-4; no clear D. V lost 1 base and J lost 9, with 12 bases in between. This CDR3 has 14 residues. The V gene's germline CDR1 is MGHDK and CDR2 SYGVNS. For the CDR3, the DNA is TGTGCCAGCAGTGAATCAGGATCCTCGCAAAAACTGTTTTTT. This codes for CASSESGSSQKLFF.

As DNA, the CDR3 is TGTGCCAGCAGCCCTTGGACGGACACCTACGAGCAGTACTTC. It translates to CASSPWTDTYEQYF. The chain combines TRBV4-2 with TRBJ2-7; a weak D match, TRBD1 (5 bases). V lost 4 bases to trimming and J lost 2 bases, with 12 bases between them. The CDR3 runs 14 residues. Germline CDR1 is LGHNA and CDR2 is YNFKEQ.

The J gene is TRBJ2-2, the V gene TRBV11-2, with a tentative D call TRBD1 (5 bases). The CDR3 runs 16 residues. With 1 base removed from V and 0 bases from J, the gap between germline ends came to 9 bases. Germline V lookup: CDR1 SGHAT, CDR2 FQNNGV. CDR3 loop: CASSLGGSTNTGELFF. The CDR3 region has the DNA TGTGCCAGCAGCTTAGGGGGCAGTACGAACACCGGGGAGCTGTTTTTT.

Comments on this clone: Other DNA sequences in this specimen translate into the identical CDR3. V and J are TRBV12-3 or TRBV12-4 and TRBJ1-1; D unresolved. V was clipped by 0 bases and J by 4 bases, with 6 bases between them. This CDR3 comprises 13 residues. The CDR3 DNA follows: TGTGCCAGCAGTTTAGCCCGGGGCACTGAAGCTTTCTTT. As protein: CASSLARGTEAFF.

The chain combines TRBV7-4 with TRBJ1-5, with TRBD1 matching over 7 bases. Germline assignment: CDR1 SGHVT and CDR2 SQSDAQ. The CDR3 sequence is 16 residues long. V gave up 3 bases and J gave up 4 bases; unmatched junction bases: 9. The CDR3 sequence is CASSLTGKLGNQPQHF. CDR3 coding DNA: TGTGCCAGCAGCTTGACAGGGAAGTTAGGGAATCAGCCCCAGCATTTT.

The CDR3 bases are TGTGCCAGCAGCCTACGACAGGGGACTGATTCACCCCTCCACTTT. Protein: CASSLRQGTDSPLHF. The gene calls are TRBV9 and TRBJ1-6; 8 positions match TRBD1. Germline loops: CDR1 SGDLS, CDR2 YYNGEE. Trimming removed 4 bases from V and 8 bases from J; junction bases left unmatched: 8. The CDR3 contains 15 residues.

This rearrangement joins TRBV2 to TRBJ2-1, with D possibly matching TRBD2 (5 bases). Germline CDR1 reads SNHLY; CDR2 reads FYNNEI. The V end lost 5 bases, the J end lost 10 bases, and 9 bases lay between the germline ends. The CDR3 consists of 11 residues. DNA of the CDR3: TGTGCCAGCAGTACGTGGGAGGAGCAGTTCTTC. Its translation is CASSTWEEQFF.

V is TRBV7-2 and J is TRBJ1-1, with TRBD1 identical over 10 bases. The germline V gene has CDR1 SGHTA and CDR2 FQGNSA. The V and J ends lost 2 bases and 6 bases, in that order; junction bases with no gene match: 9. CDR3 size: 16 residues. This CDR3 reads CASSLWGGDRGAEAFF. The DNA of the CDR3 is TGTGCCAGCAGCTTATGGGGAGGGGACAGGGGCGCTGAAGCTTTCTTT.

This sequence joins TRBV6-1 and TRBJ2-4; TRBD2 matches 16 bases. CDR3 length equals 19 residues. The ends lost 2 bases at V and 3 bases at J; junction bases unmatched: 7. CDR1 is MNHNS and CDR2 is SASEGT in the germline V gene. CDR3 sequence: CASSELGLAGGLDKNIQYF. As DNA, the CDR3 is TGTGCCAGCAGTGAACTGGGACTAGCGGGGGGGCTGGACAAAAACATTCAGTACTTC.

This clone was detected only a few times. The V gene is TRBV27, the J gene TRBJ2-7; D perhaps matches TRBD1 (6 bases). The germline CDR1 and CDR2 sequences are MNHEY and SMNVEV (reference sequence). V lost 5 bases and J lost 7, with 21 bases in between. The CDR3 spans 15 residues. The chain's CDR3 is CASSPTTGYYVEQYF. The CDR3 DNA reads as TGTGCCAGCAGTCCCACGACAGGATATTACGTAGAGCAGTACTTC.